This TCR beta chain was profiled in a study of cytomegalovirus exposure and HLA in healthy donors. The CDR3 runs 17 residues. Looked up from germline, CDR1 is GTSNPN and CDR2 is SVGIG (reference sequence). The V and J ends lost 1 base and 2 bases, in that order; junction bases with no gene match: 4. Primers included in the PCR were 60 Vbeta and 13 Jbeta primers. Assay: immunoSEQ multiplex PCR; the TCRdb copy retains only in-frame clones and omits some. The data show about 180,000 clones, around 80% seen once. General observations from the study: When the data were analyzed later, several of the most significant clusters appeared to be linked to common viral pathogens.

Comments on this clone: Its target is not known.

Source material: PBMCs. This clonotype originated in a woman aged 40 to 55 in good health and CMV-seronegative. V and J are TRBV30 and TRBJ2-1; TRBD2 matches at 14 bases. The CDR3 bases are TGTGCCTGGAGTGCCAGACTAGCGGGGGGGCCCTACAATGAGCAGTTCTTC. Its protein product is CAWSARLAGGPYNEQFF.